The 7 T cell receptor beta chains given below trace back to one sample, sequenced in a study of blood T cell repertoires in COVID-19 (dated by TCRdb to 2020 to 2022). Library generation was performed with the immunoSEQ multiplex PCR assay. Held by TCRdb, this immuneACCESS table contains in-frame sequences only and omits some clones. Under half of the omission traces to an unresolved V gene where checked; the cause of the rest is unknown. The sample yields more than 300,000 clones; 86% were counted once. The leading ten clones occupy more than 9% of the sample. Sequenced: PBMCs or T cells enriched from blood (not recorded which). Receptors were obtained from a woman in her late teens or twenties who had recovered from COVID-19.

This clone was recorded at least ten times. The V and J genes are TRBV19 and TRBJ1-3; possibly TRBD1 for D (6 bases). The V gene's germline CDR1 is LNHDA and CDR2 SQIVND (reference sequence). Trimming shortened V by 7 bases and J by 0 bases, and 19 bases separated the two germline ends. This CDR3 region has 17 residues. DNA for the CDR3: TGTGCCAGTACCAAATACGGGTTGGACAGCTCTGGAAACACCATATATTTT. Translated, it gives CASTKYGLDSSGNTIYF.

The chain's CDR3 is CASSRLTGGTEAFF. The CDR3 bases are TGTGCCAGCAGTAGGTTGACAGGGGGCACTGAAGCTTTCTTT. V and J are TRBV6-5 and TRBJ1-1, with 9 bases fitting TRBD1. The junction had 5 bases not matched to a gene; V was cut back by 5 bases and J by 4 bases. The CDR3 contains 14 residues. Germline assignment: CDR1 MNHEY and CDR2 SVGAGI.

The chain combines TRBV18 with TRBJ2-5; tentative D call: TRBD2 (6 bases). The germline gives CDR1 KGHSH, CDR2 LQKENI. The CDR3 runs 14 residues. V was clipped by 0 bases and J by 4 bases, with 9 bases between them. The CDR3 DNA sequence: TGTGCCAGCTCACCACCGGAGGGGATAGAGACCCAGTACTTC. Translating it yields CASSPPEGIETQYF.

The chain recombines TRBV10-2 with TRBJ1-2; 10 nucleotides agree with TRBD1. The CDR3 is made up of 17 amino acids. Germline values: CDR1 WSHSY, CDR2 SAAADI. V was clipped by 3 bases and J by 3 bases; unmatched bases: 10. The CDR3 sequence: CASSEFGTGASYYGYTF. The CDR3 DNA follows: TGCGCCAGCAGTGAATTTGGGACAGGGGCCTCCTACTATGGCTACACCTTC.

The chain recombines TRBV11-2 with TRBJ2-7; TRBD2 agrees at 7 bases. Germline-derived CDR1 and CDR2 are SGHAT and FQNNGV. The CDR3 spans 16 residues. The trim removed 5 bases at V and 0 bases at J, leaving 10 bases unmatched. The DNA of the CDR3 is TGTGCCAGCAGCCCCCCAACGGGGGGTGTCTCCTACGAGCAGTACTTC. Translation gives CASSPPTGGVSYEQYF.

This clone was observed a handful of times. V is TRBV30 and J is TRBJ1-6; no definite D call. CDR1 is GTSNPN, CDR2 SVGIG, per germline (reference sequence). The V gene lost 4 bases and the J gene lost 10 bases, with 14 bases spanning the gap. CDR3 length: 13 amino acids. The CDR3 nucleotides are TGTGCCTGGAAGGACCAGGAGGGATCACCCCTCCACTTT. Its protein is CAWKDQEGSPLHF.

This clone has just one count. This chain uses TRBV2 with TRBJ2-2; D possibly corresponds to TRBD1 (5 bases). The CDR3 extends over 15 amino acids. CDR1 SNHLY and CDR2 FYNNEI come from the germline V gene. Deletions cut 4 bases from V and 4 bases from J, with 13 bases between. The CDR3 here is CASSVGGAGTGELFF. CDR3 bases: TGTGCCAGCAGTGTAGGTGGGGCAGGCACCGGGGAGCTGTTTTTT.